A single sample is the source of the 29 T cell receptor beta chains below, sequenced in a study of shared clonotypes between healthy human individuals. TCRdb's copy holds only in-frame clones and misses some; the assay was immunoSEQ multiplex PCR. The sample lists 1,400,000 or so clones, about 98.5% seen once, with approximately 0.4% in the top ten. Sequencing was performed on naive CD4+ T cells sorted from blood. The sample's subset: CD45RA+ positively selected. These receptors all come from a man younger than 45 in good health.

The CDR3 bases are TGTGCCAGCAGCTTCACGGACAATGAGCAGTTCTTC. Translating it yields CASSFTDNEQFF. This chain connects TRBV7-2 to TRBJ2-1, with D unresolved. This CDR3 has 12 residues. The ends were cut back, 3 bases at V and 5 bases at J, with 5 bases in the middle. Germline CDR1 reads SGHTA; CDR2 reads FQGNSA.

A word on this clone: This sample also contains other DNA sequences that code for the same CDR3. The chain has TRBV11-2 and TRBJ2-7, with 9 bases aligning to TRBD1. Germline V lookup: CDR1 SGHAT, CDR2 FQNNGV. V was clipped by 5 bases and J by 2 bases; unmatched bases: 4. CDR3 length equals 14 residues. The CDR3 nucleotides read TGTGCCAGCAGCCCCGGACAGGGGACCTACGAGCAGTACTTC. Encoded protein: CASSPGQGTYEQYF. The full variable domain, rest sourced from reference TRBV11-2 and TRBJ2-7, is EAGVAQSPRYKIIEKRQSVAFWCNPISGHATLYWYQQILGQGPKLLIQFQNNGVVDDSQLPKDRFSAERLKGVDSTLKIQPAKLEDSAVYLCASSPGQGTYEQYFGPGTRLTVT.

Of note for this clone: The sample carries other DNA sequences with the same CDR3. The rearrangement joins TRBV7-3 to TRBJ2-5; D assignment may be TRBD1 or TRBD2 (6 bases each). V dropped 5 bases and J dropped 2 bases, with 9 bases sitting between them. Germline V gene lookup returns CDR1 SGHTA and CDR2 FQGTGA. The CDR3 loop spans 13 amino acids. Here the CDR3 reads CASSPGAQETQYF. DNA of the CDR3: TGTGCCAGCAGCCCGGGGGCACAAGAGACCCAGTACTTC.

J is TRBJ2-1 and V is TRBV7-3, with D unresolved. With 5 bases removed from V and 9 bases from J, the gap between germline ends came to 11 bases. CDR3 size: 12 residues. Per germline, CDR1 SGHTA and CDR2 FQGTGA. The CDR3 loop is CASSPTRGEQFF. The DNA for the CDR3 is TGTGCCAGCAGCCCGACGAGAGGTGAGCAGTTCTTC.

V and J are TRBV7-2 and TRBJ1-4; the D is unclear. The CDR3 sequence is 14 residues long. The germline V gene has CDR1 SGHTA and CDR2 FQGNSA. V lost 3 bases to trimming and J lost 3 bases, with 8 bases between them. CDR3 DNA sequence: TGTGCCAGCAGCTTCGGACGTTCTAATGAAAAACTGTTTTTT. Residues: CASSFGRSNEKLFF.

The chain carries TRBV6-1 and TRBJ2-3; maybe TRBD1 (6 bases). The germline gives CDR1 MNHNS, CDR2 SASEGT. Trimming cost V 6 bases and J 8 bases, with 12 bases left between them. This CDR3 region has 12 residues. CDR3: CASSRTEGTQYF. CDR3 in DNA: TGTGCCAGCAGCCGGACAGAGGGTACGCAGTATTTT.

Turning to this clone: Other DNA sequences from this sample encode an identical CDR3 as well. The V gene is TRBV5-1, the J gene TRBJ2-2; either TRBD1 or TRBD2 may supply D (5 bases each). The CDR3 extends over 14 amino acids. Trimming removed 1 base from V and 4 bases from J, with 8 bases in between. The germline gives CDR1 SGHRS, CDR2 YFSETQ. CDR3 region: CASSLSGTTGELFF. CDR3 DNA sequence: TGCGCCAGCAGCTTGTCCGGGACCACCGGGGAGCTGTTTTTT.

The chain uses TRBV9 and TRBJ1-2, with 7 nucleotides matching TRBD1. Germline CDR1 and CDR2: SGDLS and YYNGEE. The CDR3 length is 16 residues. V gave up 4 bases and J gave up 7 bases; unmatched junction bases: 16. The CDR3 sequence is CASSWGEGQPLGGYTF. CDR3 nucleotide sequence: TGTGCCAGCAGCTGGGGGGAGGGACAGCCTTTGGGTGGCTACACCTTC. The entire variable domain, with the rest obtained from reference TRBV9 and TRBJ1-2, is as follows: DSGVTQTPKHLITATGQRVTLRCSPRSGDLSVYWYQQSLDQGLQFLIQYYNGEERAKGNILERFSAQQFPDLHSELNLSSLELGDSALYFCASSWGEGQPLGGYTFGSGTRLTVV.

Remarks on this clone: The same CDR3 arises from other DNA sequences in this sample as well. The J gene is TRBJ1-5, the V gene TRBV18, with D tentatively TRBD1 (5 bases). Germline CDR1 is KGHSH and CDR2 is LQKENI. V was shortened by 6 bases and J by 2 bases, with 8 bases between the two germline ends. The CDR3 contains 13 residues. CDR3 region: CASSRDRNQPQHF. The CDR3 DNA reads as TGTGCCAGCTCCCGGGACCGCAATCAGCCCCAGCATTTT. The variable domain in full, completed from reference TRBV18 and TRBJ1-5, reads NAGVMQNPRHLVRRRGQEARLRCSPMKGHSHVYWYRQLPEEGLKFMVYLQKENIIDESGMPKERFSAEFPKEGPSILRIQQVVRGDSAAYFCASSRDRNQPQHFGDGTRLSIL.

The chain joins TRBV7-9 to TRBJ2-1, with 7 bases that match TRBD2. CDR3 length: 16 residues. V shed 4 bases and J 8 bases; nucleotides not matched to a gene: 14. Germline CDR1 and CDR2: SEHNR and FQNEAQ (reference sequence). The CDR3 DNA is TGTGCCAGCAGCTCAGCGTGGGTAGGCGGGAGATATGAGCAGTTCTTC. Encoded protein: CASSSAWVGGRYEQFF.

This clone was observed a single time. The chain has TRBV28 and TRBJ1-5; D remains ambiguous. This CDR3 region has 15 residues. Germline-derived CDR1 and CDR2 are MDHEN and SYDVKM. The ends were cut back, 3 bases at V and 6 bases at J, with 15 bases in the middle. CDR3 DNA sequence: TGTGCCAGCAGTTTTTCGGGGTTTAAAGGTCAGCCCCAGCATTTT. Translated: CASSFSGFKGQPQHF.

This rearrangement joins TRBV5-6 to TRBJ2-1, with D uncertain. The CDR3 extends over 14 amino acids. V lost 4 bases and J lost 15, with 23 bases in between. Germline CDR1 reads SGHDT; CDR2 reads YYEEEE. The CDR3 region is CASSPLRVGSPAFF. CDR3 sequence (DNA): TGTGCCAGCAGCCCGCTTCGGGTGGGGTCCCCTGCGTTCTTC.

In its sample, this clone was seen once. The chain recombines TRBV6-1 with TRBJ2-7; D might be TRBD1 or TRBD2, each matching 5 bases. Trimming removed 0 bases from V and 5 bases from J, with 14 bases in between. Germline assignment: CDR1 MNHNS and CDR2 SASEGT. The CDR3 spans 15 residues. In nucleotides, the CDR3 is TGTGCCAGCAGTGAAGCGCTTCGGGACCCAAACGAGCAGTACTTC. This translates into CASSEALRDPNEQYF.

The CDR3 loop reads CASSLEGQGVSYEQYF. DNA for the CDR3: TGCGCCAGCAGCTTGGAGGGACAGGGGGTCTCCTACGAGCAGTACTTC. The chain has TRBV5-1 and TRBJ2-7; 11 bases match TRBD1. Germline values: CDR1 SGHRS, CDR2 YFSETQ. V lost 0 bases to trimming and J lost 0 bases; unmatched junction nucleotides: 2. This CDR3 contains 16 residues.

This chain uses TRBV28 with TRBJ2-7; TRBD1 might be the D (6 bases). The CDR3 loop spans 13 amino acids. V lost 7 bases, J lost 2 bases, and 12 bases lay in between. The germline gives CDR1 MDHEN, CDR2 SYDVKM. The CDR3 bases are TGTGCCAGCACACCGGGACAACCCTACGAGCAGTACTTC. As protein: CASTPGQPYEQYF.

The chain recombines TRBV6-6 with TRBJ2-7; 7 bases are shared with TRBD1. The CDR3 spans 13 residues. V shed 3 bases, J shed 3 bases, and the junction held 2 bases outside the gene matches. CDR1 MNHNY and CDR2 SVGAGI come from the germline V gene (reference sequence). The CDR3 region has the DNA TGTGCCAGCAGTTATAGGACAGGCTACGAGCAGTACTTC. Encoded protein: CASSYRTGYEQYF.

In its sample, this clone was seen once. In nucleotides, the CDR3 is TGTGCCTGGAGTGGACAGGGTCCCTACGAGCAGTACTTC. This encodes CAWSGQGPYEQYF. This sequence joins TRBV30 and TRBJ2-7, with 7 nucleotides matching TRBD1. The CDR3 loop spans 13 amino acids. The ends lost 1 base at V and 2 bases at J; junction bases unmatched: 2. CDR1 is GTSNPN, CDR2 SVGIG, per germline (reference sequence).

Comments on this clone: The junction departs from germline at one end; a sequencing error may be responsible. This chain joins TRBV2 and TRBJ2-3; 10 nucleotides match TRBD2. CDR1 is SNHLY, CDR2 FYNNEI, per germline. The CDR3 length is 13 residues. CDR3 sequence: CASTPEAVAGGQF. The CDR3, as DNA: TGTGCCAGCACCCCCGAGGCGGTAGCGGGAGGTCAATTT.

This sequence joins TRBV15 and TRBJ2-1, with D hard to call. The CDR3 runs 13 residues. Deletions cut 0 bases from V and 8 bases from J, with 8 bases between. In germline, CDR1 is LNHNV, CDR2 YYDKDF (reference sequence). The CDR3 coding sequence is TGTGCCACCAGCAGAGACAGCCAGTATGAGCAGTTCTTC. This encodes CATSRDSQYEQFF.

The chain combines TRBV5-1 with TRBJ1-3; D ambiguous. Germline CDR1 SGHRS, CDR2 YFSETQ. The CDR3 sequence is 14 residues long. V lost 4 bases to trimming and J lost 0 bases, with 8 bases between them. The CDR3 loop is CASSPASSGNTIYF. CDR3 DNA sequence: TGCGCCAGCAGCCCGGCCAGCTCTGGAAACACCATATATTTT. Variable domain in full (rest from reference TRBV5-1 and TRBJ1-3): KAGVTQTPRYLIKTRGQQVTLSCSPISGHRSVSWYQQTPGQGLQFLFEYFSETQRNKGNFPGRFSGRQFSNSRSEMNVSTLELGDSALYLCASSPASSGNTIYFGEGSWLTVV.

The chain recombines TRBV19 with TRBJ2-7; D uncertain. V lost 5 bases to trimming and J lost 4 bases, with 12 bases between them. Germline values: CDR1 LNHDA, CDR2 SQIVND (reference sequence). CDR3 size: 13 residues. The CDR3 is CASSPSARYEQYF. CDR3 nucleotide sequence: TGTGCCAGTAGTCCCTCCGCCCGGTACGAGCAGTACTTC.

The chain has TRBV4-3 and TRBJ2-2; D is uncertain. The CDR3 is 14 amino acids. Germline loops: CDR1 LGHNA, CDR2 YSLEER. V was pared by 4 bases and J by 0 bases, with 6 bases between. The CDR3 bases are TGCGCCAGCAGCCCCCAACCGAACACCGGGGAGCTGTTTTTT. It encodes CASSPQPNTGELFF.

Points on this clone: Other DNA sequences in the same sample also yield this CDR3. The chain uses TRBV9 and TRBJ2-7; TRBD2 matches at 10 bases. V lost 0 bases and J lost 4; bases outside the gene matches: 1. CDR1 SGDLS and CDR2 YYNGEE come from the germline V gene. This CDR3 has 14 residues. This CDR3 is CASSVGTSGYEQYF. The DNA for the CDR3 is TGTGCCAGCAGCGTAGGGACTAGCGGATACGAGCAGTACTTC.

The chain carries TRBV5-1 and TRBJ1-1; possibly TRBD1 for D (5 bases). There are 14 residues in the CDR3. Germline V gene lookup returns CDR1 SGHRS and CDR2 YFSETQ. The V end was cut by 0 bases, the J end by 1 base, with 7 bases between. The DNA for the CDR3 is TGCGCCAGCAGCTTGGGGGACTCGAACACTGAAGCTTTCTTT. Its translation: CASSLGDSNTEAFF.

CDR3 amino acids: CASSLDPAGGTGELFF. In DNA, the CDR3 is TGCGCCAGCAGCTTGGACCCAGCGGGGGGGACCGGGGAGCTGTTTTTT. The rearrangement joins TRBV5-1 to TRBJ2-2, with 10 bases lining up with TRBD2. The CDR3 sequence is 16 residues long. Trimming at V came to 0 bases and at J to 5 bases, leaving 4 bases not matched to a gene. From germline, CDR1 is SGHRS and CDR2 YFSETQ.

This rearrangement joins TRBV19 to TRBJ2-1, with 12 bases that match TRBD2. The CDR3 is made up of 15 amino acids. The junction had 9 bases not matched to a gene; V was cut back by 7 bases and J by 8 bases. The germline gives CDR1 LNHDA, CDR2 SQIVND (reference sequence). The CDR3, as DNA: TGTGCCAGTACCTCGCTAGCGGGAGGGATGGATGAGCAGTTCTTC. Its protein is CASTSLAGGMDEQFF.

This rearrangement joins TRBV9 to TRBJ2-5, with D tentatively TRBD2 (5 bases). The germline V and J ends were trimmed by 4 bases and 7 bases, with 20 bases remaining between them. The CDR3 runs to 15 residues. From germline, CDR1 is SGDLS and CDR2 YYNGEE. Here the CDR3 DNA reads TGTGCCAGCAGCCCAAGAGGGCAACGGGTCGGGACCCAGTACTTC. Its protein is CASSPRGQRVGTQYF. The full variable domain, completed using reference TRBV9 and TRBJ2-5, is DSGVTQTPKHLITATGQRVTLRCSPRSGDLSVYWYQQSLDQGLQFLIQYYNGEERAKGNILERFSAQQFPDLHSELNLSSLELGDSALYFCASSPRGQRVGTQYFGPGTRLLVL.

V and J are TRBV11-1 and TRBJ2-7; D is unresolved. Germline CDR1 SGHAT, CDR2 FQDESV (reference sequence). V lost 1 base, J lost 3 bases, and 4 bases lay in between. The CDR3 contains 12 residues. The CDR3 region has the DNA TGTGCCAGCAGCTTAGTGAACTACGAGCAGTACTTC. Its translation: CASSLVNYEQYF.

The sample holds one count of this clone. The rearrangement links TRBV7-2 to TRBJ2-5, with 10 nucleotides matching TRBD2. Germline-derived CDR1 and CDR2 are SGHTA and FQGNSA. After removal of 5 bases from V and 5 bases from J, the junction contained 8 bases not matched to a gene. The CDR3 sequence is 15 residues long. CDR3 sequence (DNA): TGTGCCAGCAGCCGATCCGGACTAGCGGAGGAGACCCAGTACTTC. Its translation is CASSRSGLAEETQYF.